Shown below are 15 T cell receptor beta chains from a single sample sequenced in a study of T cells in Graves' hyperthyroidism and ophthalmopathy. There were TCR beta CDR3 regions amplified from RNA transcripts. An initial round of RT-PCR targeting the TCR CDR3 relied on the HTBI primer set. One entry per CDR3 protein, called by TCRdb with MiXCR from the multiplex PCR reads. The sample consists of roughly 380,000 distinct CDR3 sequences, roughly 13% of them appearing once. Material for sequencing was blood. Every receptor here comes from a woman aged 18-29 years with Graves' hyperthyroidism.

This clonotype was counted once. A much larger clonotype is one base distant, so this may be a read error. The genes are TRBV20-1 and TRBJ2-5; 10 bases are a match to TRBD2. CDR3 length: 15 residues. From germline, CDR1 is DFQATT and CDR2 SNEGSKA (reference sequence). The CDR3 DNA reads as TGCAGTGGGGGGCTAGCGGGAGTCGGGCAAGGGACCCAGTACTTC. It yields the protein CSGGLAGVGQGTQYF.

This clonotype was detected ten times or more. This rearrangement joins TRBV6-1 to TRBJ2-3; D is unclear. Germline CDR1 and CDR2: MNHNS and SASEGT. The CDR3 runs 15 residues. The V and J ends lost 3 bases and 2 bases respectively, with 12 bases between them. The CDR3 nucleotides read TGTGCCAGCAGTGAGGTTCCAGGCAACACAGATACGCAGTATTTT. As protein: CASSEVPGNTDTQYF.

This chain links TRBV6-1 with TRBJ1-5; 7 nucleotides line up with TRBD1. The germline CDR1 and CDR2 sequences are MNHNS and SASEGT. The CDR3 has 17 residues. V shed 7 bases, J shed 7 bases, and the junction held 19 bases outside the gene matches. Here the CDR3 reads CASNRVATGNLKQPQHF. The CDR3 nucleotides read TGTGCCAGCAATCGGGTTGCGACAGGGAACTTAAAGCAGCCCCAGCATTTT.

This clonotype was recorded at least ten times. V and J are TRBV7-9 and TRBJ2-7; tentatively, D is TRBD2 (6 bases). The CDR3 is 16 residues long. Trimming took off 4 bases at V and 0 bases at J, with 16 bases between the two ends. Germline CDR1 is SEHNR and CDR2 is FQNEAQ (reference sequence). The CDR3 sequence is CASSSITGLDSYEQYF. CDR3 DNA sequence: TGTGCCAGCAGCTCGATAACGGGACTGGACTCCTACGAGCAGTACTTC. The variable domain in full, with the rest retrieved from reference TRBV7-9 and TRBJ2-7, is DTGVSQNPRHKITKRGQNVTFRCDPISEHNRLYWYRQTLGQGPEFLTYFQNEAQLEKSRLLSDRFSAERPKGSFSTLEIQRTEQGDSAMYLCASSSITGLDSYEQYFGPGTRLTVT.

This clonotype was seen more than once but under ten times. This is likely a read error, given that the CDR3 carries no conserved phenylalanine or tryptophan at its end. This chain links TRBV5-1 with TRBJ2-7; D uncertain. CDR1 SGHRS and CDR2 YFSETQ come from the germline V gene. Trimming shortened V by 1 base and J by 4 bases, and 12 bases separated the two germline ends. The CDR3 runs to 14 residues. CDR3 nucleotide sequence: TGCGCCAGCAGCTTGAGCGATTCTGAATACGAGCAGTACCTC. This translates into CASSLSDSEYEQYL.

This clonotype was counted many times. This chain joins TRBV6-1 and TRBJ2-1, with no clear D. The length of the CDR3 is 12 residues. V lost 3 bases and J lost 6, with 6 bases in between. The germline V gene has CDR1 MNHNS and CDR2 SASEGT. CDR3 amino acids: CASSDSVNEQFF. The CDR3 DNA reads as TGTGCCAGCAGTGATTCGGTCAATGAGCAGTTCTTC.

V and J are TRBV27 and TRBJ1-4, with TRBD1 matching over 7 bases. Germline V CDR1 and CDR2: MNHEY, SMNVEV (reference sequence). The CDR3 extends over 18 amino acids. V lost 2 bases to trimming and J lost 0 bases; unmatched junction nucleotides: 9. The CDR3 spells CASSLRTGAFSTNEKLFF. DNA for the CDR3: TGTGCCAGCAGTTTAAGGACAGGAGCATTCTCAACTAATGAAAAACTGTTTTTT.

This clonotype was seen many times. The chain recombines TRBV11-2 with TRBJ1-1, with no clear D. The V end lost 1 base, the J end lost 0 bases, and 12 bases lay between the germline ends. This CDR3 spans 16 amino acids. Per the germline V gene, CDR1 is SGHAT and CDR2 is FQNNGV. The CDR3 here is CASSLGVRQMNTEAFF. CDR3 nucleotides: TGTGCCAGCAGCTTAGGGGTAAGGCAAATGAACACTGAAGCTTTCTTT.

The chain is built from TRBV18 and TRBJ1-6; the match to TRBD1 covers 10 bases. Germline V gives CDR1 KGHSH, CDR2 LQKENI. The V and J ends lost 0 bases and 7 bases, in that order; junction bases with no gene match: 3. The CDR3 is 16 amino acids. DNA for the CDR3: TGTGCCAGCTCACCACCGGGACAGGGGAAAAATTCACCCCTCCACTTT. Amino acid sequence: CASSPPGQGKNSPLHF.

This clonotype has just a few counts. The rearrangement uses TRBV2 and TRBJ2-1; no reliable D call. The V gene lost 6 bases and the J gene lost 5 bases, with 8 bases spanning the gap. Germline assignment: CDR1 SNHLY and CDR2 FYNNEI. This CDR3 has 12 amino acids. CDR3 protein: CASSDANNEQFF. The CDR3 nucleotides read TGTGCCAGCAGCGACGCTAACAATGAGCAGTTCTTC.

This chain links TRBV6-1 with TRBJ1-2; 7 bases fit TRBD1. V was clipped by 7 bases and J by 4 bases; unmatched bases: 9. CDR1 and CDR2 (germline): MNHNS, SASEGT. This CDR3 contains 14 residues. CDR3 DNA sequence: TGTGCCAGCACCCCCTCGGGACAGTCCTATGGCTACACCTTC. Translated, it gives CASTPSGQSYGYTF.

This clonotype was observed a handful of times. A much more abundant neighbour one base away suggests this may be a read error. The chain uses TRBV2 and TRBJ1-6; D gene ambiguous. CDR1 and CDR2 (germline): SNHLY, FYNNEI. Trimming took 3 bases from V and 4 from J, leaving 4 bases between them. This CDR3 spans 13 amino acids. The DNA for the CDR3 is TGTGCCAGCAGTGACGGGTATAATTCACCCCTCCACTTT. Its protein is CASSDGYNSPLHF.

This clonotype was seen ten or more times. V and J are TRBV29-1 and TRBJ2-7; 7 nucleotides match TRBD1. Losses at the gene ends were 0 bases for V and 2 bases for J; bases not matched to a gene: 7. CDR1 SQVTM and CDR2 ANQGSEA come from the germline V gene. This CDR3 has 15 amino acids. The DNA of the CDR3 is TGCAGCGTTGAAGAGACGACAGGGAATGCCTACGAGCAGTACTTC. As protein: CSVEETTGNAYEQYF.

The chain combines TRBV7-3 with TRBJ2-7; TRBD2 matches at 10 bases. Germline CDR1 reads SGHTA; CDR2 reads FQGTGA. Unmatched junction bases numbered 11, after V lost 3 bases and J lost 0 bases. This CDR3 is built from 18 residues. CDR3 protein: CASSLTGNIAGGSYEQYF. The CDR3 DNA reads TGTGCCAGCAGCTTGACAGGGAACATAGCGGGGGGCTCCTACGAGCAGTACTTC.

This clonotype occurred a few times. The CDR3 protein is CASSRSSGELFF. CDR3 DNA sequence: TGTGCCAGCAGCCGATCCTCCGGGGAGCTGTTTTTT. This chain joins TRBV28 and TRBJ2-2; D ambiguous. Germline V gene lookup returns CDR1 MDHEN and CDR2 SYDVKM. The V end lost 6 bases, the J end lost 6 bases, and 8 bases lay between the germline ends. The CDR3 has 12 residues. Filled out from reference TRBV28 and TRBJ2-2, the complete variable domain reads DVKVTQSSRYLVKRTGEKVFLECVQDMDHENMFWYRQDPGLGLRLIYFSYDVKMKEKGDIPEGYSVSREKKERFSLILESASTNQTSMYLCASSRSSGELFFGEGSRLTVL.